This T cell receptor (beta chain) stems from a study of shared clonotypes between healthy human individuals. About this clone: Its target is unknown.

Naive CD8 populations comprised CD45RO-negative cells positively selected for CCR7, excluding terminally differentiated effector memory CD45RA+ cells. Study-level results: The study drew on few donors, limiting represented genetic and exposure-history diversity. In a handful of donors, around 5.5% of naive CD4 clonotypes appeared in common.

Original methodology: ImmunoSEQ junction-only sequences lacked quality scores, so their filtering differed. The method was immunoSEQ multiplex PCR; TCRdb's version includes in-frame clones alone and lacks a portion of them. V and J calls and clone size are as listed in that table; D and trimming were resolved from the DNA. This sample has about 2.1 million clones, with 90% to 95% found just once. Germline CDR1 and CDR2: SGHDN and FVKESK. The ends were cut back, 0 bases at V and 5 bases at J, with 14 bases in the middle. This CDR3 comprises 16 residues. The rearrangement joins TRBV14 to TRBJ1-5, with D maybe TRBD1 (5 bases). This clonotype was sampled from a man between 18 and 35 years old in good health. Some clones in this sample may be carry-over from other donors' samples. The source material was naive CD8+ T cells from PBMCs. The CDR3 DNA reads TGTGCCAGCAGCCAAGATGGGACTAGGGATCATCAGCCCCAGCATTTT. Translated, it gives CASSQDGTRDHQPQHF. The variable domain in full, with the rest retrieved from reference TRBV14 and TRBJ1-5, is EAGVTQFPSHSVIEKGQTVTLRCDPISGHDNLYWYRRVMGKEIKFLLHFVKESKQDESGMPNNRFLAERTGGTYSTLKVQPAELEDSGVYFCASSQDGTRDHQPQHFGDGTRLSIL.